This TCR beta chain comes out of a study of OX40 agonist ivuxolimab in advanced cancers. Study-level results: Antigens targeted by the expanded peripheral T cells were not determined. With doses of 0.1 to 3.0 mg/kg, CD4+ and CD8+ blood T cells had undergone clonal expansion by week 6. In general, CD8+ T cells held more expanded clones than CD4+ did, on average.

Cycle 7 day 1, cycle 4 day 1, and baseline were the timepoints at which blood was sampled. As concerns this clone: What it binds is not known.

TCRdb keeps only in-frame clones here, not all; method: immunoSEQ multiplex PCR. Of approximately 110,000 clones in the sample, 92% were seen once. The source is an adult with an advanced solid tumor such as melanoma, head and neck, liver or kidney cancer. Material: CD4+ or CD8+ T cells sorted from blood, obtained in a trial of the OX40 agonist ivuxolimab.

The CDR3 protein is CAISETPTSYEQYF. CDR3 in DNA: TGTGCCATCAGTGAGACTCCCACCTCCTACGAGCAGTACTTC. This chain links TRBV10-3 with TRBJ2-7; D is ambiguous. The CDR3 is 14 residues long. The germline CDR1 and CDR2 sequences are ENHRY and SYGVKD. With 2 bases removed from V and 0 bases from J, the gap between germline ends came to 8 bases.